A single sample is the source of the 31 T cell receptor beta chains below, sequenced in a study of T cells after yellow fever vaccination. Using its own MiXCR run on the 5' RACE reads, TCRdb lists one record per CDR3 protein. The sample has 500,000 to 650,000 distinct CDR3 sequences, 12% seen once. The source material was PBMCs, sampled on the day of the yellow fever booster vaccination. The origin of the receptors is a man aged 25-40 years who received the YFV17D yellow fever vaccine.

The gene calls are TRBV5-1 and TRBJ2-3; TRBD2 aligns across 10 bases. V was clipped by 2 bases and J by 6 bases; unmatched bases: 6. Germline-derived CDR1 and CDR2 are SGHRS and YFSETQ. This CDR3 has 15 amino acids. The CDR3 bases are TGCGCCAGCAGCTTATTAGCGGGAGGCGTTGATACGCAGTATTTT. Translated, it gives CASSLLAGGVDTQYF.

V usage is TRBV20-1 and J usage is TRBJ1-1; perhaps TRBD1 as D (6 bases). The CDR3 consists of 14 residues. V lost 3 bases, J lost 4 bases, and 15 bases lay in between. Germline CDR1 DFQATT, CDR2 SNEGSKA (reference sequence). The CDR3 region is CSASSTGRGTEAFF. The DNA for the CDR3 is TGCAGTGCTAGCTCCACAGGGAGAGGCACTGAAGCTTTCTTT.

This chain connects TRBV6-5 to TRBJ2-7; 11 bases line up with TRBD2. Germline CDR1 and CDR2: MNHEY and SVGAGI. With 2 bases clipped from V and 3 bases from J, the junction kept 9 bases outside the gene matches. CDR3 length: 17 amino acids. This chain's CDR3 is CASSYPRTSGSHYEQYF. The CDR3 DNA sequence: TGTGCCAGCAGTTACCCCAGAACTAGCGGGAGCCACTACGAGCAGTACTTC.

This clonotype was detected ten times or more. The chain carries TRBV20-1 and TRBJ1-1; tentative D call: TRBD1 (5 bases). Germline CDR1 DFQATT, CDR2 SNEGSKA (reference sequence). V was shortened by 3 bases and J by 7 bases, with 15 bases between the two germline ends. CDR3 length: 13 amino acids. CDR3 sequence (DNA): TGCAGTGCTAGTTCGGGGCGCGGCTTTGAAGCTTTCTTT. Protein product: CSASSGRGFEAFF.

For the CDR3, the DNA is TGCAGTTTCCTCGGGACAAAATACAATGAGCAGTTCTTC. Amino acid sequence: CSFLGTKYNEQFF. The gene calls are TRBV20-1 and TRBJ2-1, with D perhaps matching TRBD1 (6 bases). This CDR3 is 13 amino acids long. Trimming stripped 8 bases from V and 4 bases from J, with 15 bases between. Germline assignment: CDR1 DFQATT and CDR2 SNEGSKA (reference sequence).

This chain links TRBV4-1 with TRBJ2-7; tentatively, D is TRBD2 (7 bases). Germline CDR1 reads MGHRA; CDR2 reads YSYEKL. V shed 1 base and J shed 9 bases, with 13 bases lying between them. The CDR3 has 13 residues. The CDR3 loop reads CASSQAKGGGQYF. CDR3 DNA sequence: TGCGCCAGCAGCCAAGCAAAGGGAGGGGGGCAGTACTTC.

V and J are TRBV7-3 and TRBJ2-1; D is undetermined. This CDR3 contains 13 residues. V shed 5 bases and J shed 2 bases, with 7 bases lying between them. Germline V gene data show CDR1 as SGHTA and CDR2 as FQGTGA. CDR3 in amino acids: CASSTSTYNEQFF. The CDR3 bases are TGTGCCAGCAGCACGAGTACCTACAATGAGCAGTTCTTC.

V usage is TRBV11-2 and J usage is TRBJ2-5, with TRBD2 as a possible D gene (6 bases). V was pared by 5 bases and J by 5 bases, with 15 bases between. Germline V lookup: CDR1 SGHAT, CDR2 FQNNGV. This CDR3 is 14 amino acids long. The CDR3 bases are TGTGCCAGCAGCCCGGGACTGCAACTGGAGACCCAGTACTTC. Translated: CASSPGLQLETQYF.

The chain employs TRBV20-1 and TRBJ1-1; 11 bases are shared with TRBD1. The CDR3 has 13 amino acids. Germline lookup yields CDR1 DFQATT and CDR2 SNEGSKA (reference sequence). Unmatched junction bases numbered 3, after V lost 3 bases and J lost 6 bases. DNA for the CDR3: TGCAGTGCTAGGGACAGGGGGCTGGCTGAAGCTTTCTTT. It yields the protein CSARDRGLAEAFF.

This clonotype was detected only a few times. V is TRBV7-2 and J is TRBJ2-3; TRBD2 might be the D (6 bases). This CDR3 region has 15 residues. The V and J ends lost 1 base and 4 bases respectively, with 12 bases between them. CDR1 and CDR2 (germline): SGHTA, FQGNSA. The CDR3: CASSLVRERPDTQYF. Written as DNA, the CDR3 is TGTGCCAGCAGCTTAGTACGGGAGAGGCCAGATACGCAGTATTTT.

This clonotype was picked up a small number of times. The V and J genes are TRBV7-9 and TRBJ2-7; 9 bases fit TRBD1. This CDR3 region has 15 residues. Trimming took 5 bases from V and 4 from J; bases not matched to a gene: 9. Per the germline V gene, CDR1 is SEHNR and CDR2 is FQNEAQ (reference sequence). CDR3 residues: CASSTRDRVIYEQYF. In DNA form, the CDR3 reads TGTGCCAGCAGCACCCGGGACAGGGTAATATACGAGCAGTACTTC.

The chain recombines TRBV6-1 with TRBJ2-1; D is ambiguous. V was pared by 6 bases and J by 6 bases, with 15 bases between. The germline gives CDR1 MNHNS, CDR2 SASEGT. CDR3 length: 14 amino acids. DNA for the CDR3: TGTGCCAGCAGCCCTATTTTGACTCTCAATGAGCAGTTCTTC. Protein: CASSPILTLNEQFF.

This clonotype has a count of ten or more. The gene calls are TRBV28 and TRBJ2-3; the D gene is possibly TRBD2 (5 bases). Germline V CDR1 and CDR2: MDHEN, SYDVKM. CDR3 length: 12 amino acids. V lost 5 bases, J lost 6 bases, and 9 bases lay in between. CDR3: CASSPGVDTQYF. The CDR3 DNA reads as TGTGCCAGCAGTCCCGGGGTCGATACGCAGTATTTT.

The V gene is TRBV29-1, the J gene TRBJ2-1; 10 bases align to TRBD2. Germline CDR1 is SQVTM and CDR2 is ANQGSEA. The CDR3 is 16 residues long. V shed 5 bases and J 15 bases; nucleotides not matched to a gene: 22. The CDR3, as DNA: TGCAGCGTTTCGCCCAAGGGACTAGCGCTACCCTCAAGGTTGTTCTTC. Its translation: CSVSPKGLALPSRLFF.

This clonotype was recorded at least ten times. V usage is TRBV4-3 and J usage is TRBJ2-7, with D perhaps matching TRBD1 (5 bases). V gave up 1 base and J gave up 6 bases, with 13 bases separating them. The germline CDR1 and CDR2 sequences are LGHNA and YSLEER. The CDR3 has 14 amino acids. CDR3 sequence reads: CASSQVGAGREQYF. Here the CDR3 DNA reads TGCGCCAGCAGCCAAGTAGGTGCAGGGCGCGAGCAGTACTTC.

This clonotype occurred a few times. The chain couples TRBV9 to TRBJ2-2, with TRBD1 identical over 7 bases. Germline CDR1 is SGDLS and CDR2 is YYNGEE. This CDR3 has 14 amino acids. Losses at the gene ends were 3 bases for V and 11 bases for J; bases not matched to a gene: 10. The CDR3 protein is CASSADREFGELFF. The CDR3, as DNA: TGTGCCAGCAGCGCCGACAGGGAATTTGGAGAGCTGTTTTTT.

This clonotype appeared a single time. The V call is TRBV5-1, the J call TRBJ2-5, with 12 bases fitting TRBD2. CDR1 and CDR2 from the germline V gene are SGHRS and YFSETQ. Trimming took 2 bases from V and 0 from J; bases not matched to a gene: 5. The CDR3 sequence is 17 residues long. In nucleotides, the CDR3 is TGCGCCAGCAGCTTACCCTGGACTAGCGGGGACCAAGAGACCCAGTACTTC. Its translation is CASSLPWTSGDQETQYF.

This clonotype was recorded a few times. The chain employs TRBV7-2 and TRBJ2-1; 7 positions agree with TRBD1. V trimming: 4 bases; J trimming: 9 bases; junction bases outside the gene matches: 6. The CDR3 is 13 amino acids. CDR1 and CDR2 (germline): SGHTA, FQGNSA. CDR3 protein: CASSSGGVVEQFF. The CDR3, as DNA: TGTGCCAGCAGCTCAGGGGGAGTCGTTGAGCAGTTCTTC.

This CDR3 is CASSHRRDRGEKLFF. CDR3 DNA: TGCGCCAGCAGCCACAGACGGGACAGGGGAGAAAAACTGTTTTTT. The chain links TRBV4-3 to TRBJ1-4, with 10 bases identical to TRBD1. CDR1 LGHNA and CDR2 YSLEER come from the germline V gene. The trim removed 3 bases at V and 8 bases at J, leaving 6 bases unmatched. The CDR3 runs 15 residues.

This clonotype was observed at least ten times. The chain combines TRBV20-1 with TRBJ2-7; TRBD2 matches 11 bases. Germline loops: CDR1 DFQATT, CDR2 SNEGSKA (reference sequence). The V and J ends lost 2 bases and 2 bases, in that order; junction bases with no gene match: 2. The CDR3 consists of 14 residues. CDR3 sequence: CSARLAGGPYEQYF. The CDR3 region has the DNA TGCAGTGCTAGACTAGCGGGAGGTCCCTACGAGCAGTACTTC.

There are a few counts of this clonotype. The chain joins TRBV12-3 or TRBV12-4 to TRBJ2-7; weak D call: TRBD1 (5 bases). Between the trimmed V and J ends, which lost 6 bases and 5 bases, there was a span of 17 bases. The CDR3 length is 14 residues. The CDR3 DNA reads TGTGCCAGCAGCCCTCAGCCAGGGTCAGACGAGCAGTACTTC. It yields the protein CASSPQPGSDEQYF.

This clonotype was detected only a few times. The rearrangement links TRBV19 to TRBJ2-1; D possibly corresponds to TRBD2 (5 bases). The germline CDR1 and CDR2 sequences are LNHDA and SQIVND (reference sequence). V lost 5 bases, J lost 6 bases, and 11 bases lay in between. The CDR3 length is 13 residues. CDR3 nucleotide sequence: TGTGCCAGTAGTTCCAGCGGCGTCAATGAGCAGTTCTTC. Translating gives CASSSSGVNEQFF.

V and J are TRBV20-1 and TRBJ2-1; 8 nucleotides align to TRBD1. This CDR3 region has 16 residues. Germline CDR1 is DFQATT and CDR2 is SNEGSKA (reference sequence). V trimming: 1 base; J trimming: 3 bases; junction bases outside the gene matches: 8. DNA for the CDR3: TGCAGTGCTAGAGTTAGACAGGGGCGCGACTACAATGAGCAGTTCTTC. As protein: CSARVRQGRDYNEQFF.

In its sample, this clonotype was seen a few times. V is TRBV29-1 and J is TRBJ2-3, with unresolved D. The CDR3 runs to 13 residues. V was pared by 6 bases and J by 2 bases, with 12 bases between. Germline CDR1 reads SQVTM; CDR2 reads ANQGSEA. CDR3 DNA sequence: TGCAGCGTCAAACGCGCCTTCACAGATACGCAGTATTTT. This gives the protein CSVKRAFTDTQYF.

In its sample, this clonotype was seen a few times. This CDR3 is CASSQAGRSSYEQYF. DNA for the CDR3: TGCGCCAGCAGCCAAGCCGGGAGGAGCTCCTACGAGCAGTACTTC. The rearrangement joins TRBV4-3 to TRBJ2-7, with 7 bases lining up with TRBD2. J lost 0 bases, V lost 1 base, and 3 bases had no gene match. The CDR3 length is 15 residues. CDR1 is LGHNA, CDR2 YSLEER, per germline.

This chain connects TRBV20-1 to TRBJ2-7; perhaps D is TRBD1 or TRBD2 (5 bases each). The CDR3 length is 12 residues. Germline CDR1 reads DFQATT; CDR2 reads SNEGSKA (reference sequence). The ends were cut back, 6 bases at V and 5 bases at J, with 14 bases in the middle. CDR3 in DNA: TGCAGTGCCAAGAACGGGGCCCACGAGCAGTACTTC. Residues: CSAKNGAHEQYF.

There are a few counts of this clonotype. This sequence joins TRBV7-2 and TRBJ2-7, with D tentatively TRBD2 (5 bases). Trimming left V 1 base short and J 2 bases short, with 12 bases between. CDR3 length: 15 residues. The germline V gene encodes CDR1 SGHTA and CDR2 FQGNSA. CDR3 protein: CASSLEFGITYEQYF. The CDR3 bases are TGTGCCAGCAGCTTAGAATTCGGGATAACCTACGAGCAGTACTTC. Together with reference TRBV7-2 and TRBJ2-7, the CDR3 gives the full variable domain: GAGVSQSPSNKVTEKGKDVELRCDPISGHTALYWYRQSLGQGLEFLIYFQGNSAPDKSGLPSDRFSAERTGGSVSTLTIQRTQQEDSAVYLCASSLEFGITYEQYFGPGTRLTVT.

J is TRBJ1-1 and V is TRBV19, with 9 bases matching TRBD1. The germline V gene encodes CDR1 LNHDA and CDR2 SQIVND (reference sequence). V shed 9 bases, J shed 3 bases, and the junction held 8 bases outside the gene matches. This CDR3 spans 14 amino acids. The CDR3 DNA reads as TGTGCCAGCCGCCGGGACAGGGTTTACACTGAAGCTTTCTTT. This gives the protein CASRRDRVYTEAFF.

The chain joins TRBV7-8 to TRBJ2-4, with D perhaps assigned TRBD1 or TRBD2 (5 bases each). CDR1 is SGHVS, CDR2 FQNEAQ, per germline. Trimming took off 4 bases at V and 0 bases at J, with 13 bases between the two ends. The CDR3 length is 16 residues. CDR3 nucleotides: TGTGCCAGCAGCTGGGGACGGATACTAGCCAAAAACATTCAGTACTTC. Translated, it gives CASSWGRILAKNIQYF.

This clonotype was detected only a few times. V and J are TRBV7-9 and TRBJ1-3; D possibly corresponds to TRBD1 (6 bases). The CDR3 is made up of 16 amino acids. Germline values: CDR1 SEHNR, CDR2 FQNEAQ (reference sequence). V lost 5 bases and J lost 0, with 14 bases in between. DNA of the CDR3: TGTGCCAGCAGCCGGACAGTCTTACGCTCTGGAAACACCATATATTTT. It translates to CASSRTVLRSGNTIYF.

The CDR3 loop reads CASSYVGKGRETQYF. The CDR3 coding sequence is TGTGCCAGCAGTTACGTGGGAAAGGGTCGAGAGACCCAGTACTTC. This chain uses TRBV27 with TRBJ2-5; D is unresolved. CDR3 length equals 15 residues. Trimming stripped 4 bases from V and 4 bases from J, with 16 bases between. Germline V gene sequence: CDR1 MNHEY, CDR2 SMNVEV (reference sequence).